This T cell receptor (beta chain) was profiled in a study of T-cell reconstitution after alpha-beta-depleted transplantation in children. Using unique molecular identifiers, the investigators prepared the TCRbeta library. MiXCR, run by TCRdb on the PCR reads, gives a single entry per CDR3 protein. The table shows 360,000 or so distinct CDR3 sequences, with 20% occurring only once. Germline CDR1 SEHNR, CDR2 FQNEAQ (reference sequence). After removal of 10 bases from V and 10 bases from J, the junction contained 10 bases not matched to a gene. This CDR3 is built from 13 residues. This receptor was identified in a human donor who donated a stem cell graft to a child with acute myeloid leukemia. Sequenced material: PBMCs from the stem cell graft donor, taken from the stem cell graft. This rearrangement joins TRBV7-9 to TRBJ2-1; the match to TRBD2 covers 10 bases. The CDR3 spells CAMGTSTSGEQFF. The CDR3 DNA reads as TGTGCCATGGGGACATCGACTAGCGGGGAGCAGTTCTTC.